This T cell receptor (beta chain) was recorded in a study of blood T cell repertoires in COVID-19. Method: immunoSEQ multiplex PCR; TCRdb's copy keeps in-frame clones and lacks some. The sample includes some 300,000 clones, 85% to 90% of them seen just once. CDR1 SNHLY and CDR2 FYNNEI come from the germline V gene. The CDR3 loop spans 16 amino acids. The germline V and J ends were trimmed by 2 bases and 1 base, with 14 bases remaining between them. The TCR sequence derives from a woman between 50 and 59 years old who had been exposed to COVID-19. The rearrangement links TRBV2 to TRBJ2-5; D is uncertain. Sequencing was done on a sample of PBMCs or T cells enriched from blood (not recorded which). Here the CDR3 reads CASSETALTFQETQYF. The CDR3 DNA reads TGTGCCAGCAGTGAAACAGCACTGACATTCCAAGAGACCCAGTACTTC. The whole variable domain, remainder taken from reference TRBV2 and TRBJ2-5, is EPEVTQTPSHQVTQMGQEVILRCVPISNHLYFYWYRQILGQKVEFLVSFYNNEISEKSEIFDDQFSVERPDGSNFTLKIRSTKLEDSAMYFCASSETALTFQETQYFGPGTRLLVL.